Listed below are T cell receptor beta chains from one sample, sequenced in a study of blood T cell repertoires in COVID-19. Assay used: immunoSEQ multiplex PCR; TCRdb lists only in-frame clones, some missing. Among tens of thousands of clones listed, 89% were seen once. Sequencing input: peripheral blood. These receptors all stem from a man aged 60-69 years with COVID-19, enrolled during active disease. CDR3s include the opening cysteine and the closing phenylalanine or tryptophan. D genes are given only for firm matches. The size entry is marked missing in some rows and otherwise reads once, few, many or a size class.

14	TRBV19	.	.	TRBJ1-2	CASSFAPHRDGYTF	TGTGCCAGTAGTTTTGCCCCCCACAGGGATGGCTACACCTTC
16	TRBV28	TRBD1	.	TRBJ1-6	CASVYSGRGLSSPLHF	TGTGCCAGCGTTTATTCGGGCAGGGGGCTGAGTTCACCCCTCCACTTT
10	TRBV20-1	.	.	TRBJ2-5	CSAARETQYF	TGCAGTGCTGCTAGGGAGACCCAGTACTTC
12	TRBV6-5	TRBD1	.	TRBJ2-7	CASAGQGYEQYF	TGTGCCAGTGCCGGACAGGGCTACGAGCAGTACTTC
17	TRBV5-4	TRBD2	few	TRBJ2-1	CASSFTLGLATYNEQFF	TGTGCCAGCAGCTTCACCCTGGGACTAGCTACCTACAATGAGCAGTTCTTC
14	TRBV11-3	.	.	TRBJ2-7	CASSSYRDEYEQYF	TGTGCCAGCAGCTCATACAGGGATGAATACGAGCAGTACTTC
12	TRBV19	.	.	TRBJ1-2	CASSVNRDGYTF	TGTGCCAGTAGTGTGAACAGGGATGGCTACACCTTC
14	TRBV15	TRBD2	once	TRBJ2-2	CATRGLAHTGELFF	TGTGCCACCAGAGGACTAGCGCACACCGGGGAGCTGTTTTTT
13	TRBV29-1	TRBD2	.	TRBJ2-7	CSVVAGGFYEQYF	TGCAGCGTTGTAGCGGGCGGCTTCTACGAGCAGTACTTC
16	TRBV28	.	few	TRBJ1-5	CASSAWGVGSNQPQHF	TGTGCCAGCAGTGCCTGGGGGGTTGGAAGCAATCAGCCCCAGCATTTT
15	TRBV27	TRBD2	.	TRBJ2-7	CASSYRLAAPYEQYF	TGTGCCAGCAGTTACCGACTAGCGGCTCCCTACGAGCAGTACTTC
19	TRBV19	TRBD1	.	TRBJ1-4	CASSIVDLDRGRLSEKLFF	TGTGCCAGTAGTATAGTTGACCTGGACAGGGGGCGCTTAAGTGAAAAACTGTTTTTT
14	TRBV9	.	.	TRBJ1-2	CASSVGTPRHGYTF	TGTGCCAGCAGCGTAGGGACACCACGCCATGGCTACACCTTC
14	TRBV27	.	many	TRBJ1-1	CASSLKGGDREAFF	TGTGCCAGCAGTTTAAAAGGGGGGGATAGGGAAGCTTTCTTT
13	TRBV28	TRBD1	.	TRBJ1-4	CASGGQGVEKLFF	TGTGCCAGCGGGGGACAGGGGGTTGAAAAACTGTTTTTT
17	TRBV10-2	.	.	TRBJ2-1	CASSSGTQASWRDEQFF	TGCGCCAGCAGTTCCGGGACTCAGGCCTCCTGGAGGGATGAGCAGTTCTTC
16	TRBV25-1	TRBD1	.	TRBJ2-7	CASSDGRQGSSYEQYF	TGTGCCAGCAGTGACGGCAGACAGGGTAGCTCCTACGAGCAGTACTTC
15	TRBV7-2	.	.	TRBJ1-5	CASSLEWTANQPQHF	TGTGCCAGCAGCTTAGAGTGGACAGCTAATCAGCCCCAGCATTTT
14	TRBV7-3	TRBD1	.	TRBJ1-1	CASSLQGAGTEAFF	TGTGCCAGCAGCTTACAGGGGGCGGGCACTGAAGCTTTCTTT
13	TRBV11-3	.	.	TRBJ2-1	CASSPETGSEQFF	TGTGCCAGCAGCCCCGAAACGGGATCTGAGCAGTTCTTC
13	TRBV6-5	TRBD1	once	TRBJ1-1	CASSPQGARGAFF	TGTGCCAGCAGTCCCCAGGGGGCGAGAGGAGCTTTCTTT
15	TRBV7-9	TRBD1	.	TRBJ1-1	CASSSDRPRGTEAFF	TGTGCCAGCAGCTCGGACAGGCCACGAGGAACTGAAGCTTTCTTT
15	TRBV9	.	.	TRBJ1-1	CASSVGIDLNTEAFF	TGTGCCAGCAGCGTAGGGATAGACTTGAACACTGAAGCTTTCTTT